This T cell receptor beta chain is drawn from a study of shared clonotypes between healthy human individuals. The V and J ends lost 2 bases and 7 bases, in that order; junction bases with no gene match: 4. Germline V gives CDR1 MNHEY, CDR2 SMNVEV (reference sequence). CDR3 size: 13 residues. Overall study results and limits: Generation probability values for non-shared clonotypes were lower than those for clonotypes shared by all four donors.

Assay: immunoSEQ multiplex PCR; the TCRdb copy retains only in-frame clones and omits some. The data hold roughly 2,000,000 clones, with around 96% observed a single time. Note on this clone: Antigen unknown.

Terminally differentiated effector memory CD45RA+ cells were excluded from the naive CD8 cells, which were CD45RO-negative and positively selected for CCR7. This chain uses TRBV27 with TRBJ2-5, with 7 bases lining up with TRBD2. The receptor was isolated from a man aged 18-30 years in good health. Sequencing was carried out using naive CD8+ T cells sorted from blood. The CDR3 coding sequence is TGTGCCAGCAGTTTAGGGGGGGGGAGGACCCAGTACTTC. Protein sequence: CASSLGGGRTQYF.